By its share, the clone carrying this T cell receptor beta chain is medium-sized. Through week 26, nivolumab 3 mg/kg IV was given weeks 1, 4, 7, 10, then biweekly. The source of the sample is a study of ipilimumab plus nivolumab after autologous stem cell transplantation. Using immunoSEQ multiplex PCR, the repertoire was profiled, and TCRdb retains in-frame clones only, with some absent. The sample lists around 13,000 clones; roughly 73% were seen once. Germline trimming cut 5 bases from V and 3 bases from J; bases unmatched to any gene: 4. CDR3 length: 13 amino acids. Germline V gene sequence: CDR1 SGHVS, CDR2 FNYEAQ.

Sequencing was performed on PBMCs, taken in a trial of ipilimumab plus nivolumab as post-transplant consolidation. The chain joins TRBV7-6 to TRBJ2-7; TRBD1 matches at 7 bases. The receptor's source is a male donor with diffuse large B-cell lymphoma. The CDR3 region is CASSTGTVYEQYF. CDR3 bases: TGTGCCAGCAGCACCGGGACAGTCTACGAGCAGTACTTC.